Reported below is one T cell receptor (beta chain). The data belong to a study of pediatric ulcerative colitis. The length of the CDR3 is 15 residues. Germline V gene data show CDR1 as SGHTS and CDR2 as YDEGEE. Trimming pared 2 bases from V and 5 bases from J, leaving 16 bases between. Profiled with immunoSEQ multiplex PCR; TCRdb holds only in-frame clones, not every one. The sample shows tens of thousands of clones, around 87% of them seen only once. This TCR was recovered from a boy aged 10-17 years who was a control in a study of pediatric ulcerative colitis. Sequencing input: blood. This rearrangement joins TRBV5-8 to TRBJ2-5; D may correspond to TRBD1 or TRBD2 (5 bases each). The CDR3 here is CASSFQGGGRETQYF. The CDR3 coding sequence is TGTGCCAGCAGCTTCCAGGGTGGGGGTCGGGAGACCCAGTACTTC. The full variable domain, in which reference TRBV5-8 and TRBJ2-5 provide the parts outside the CDR3, is EAGVTQSPTHLIKTRGQQATLRCSPISGHTSVYWYQQALGLGLQFLLWYDEGEERNRGNFPPRFSGRQFPNYSSELNVNALELEDSALYLCASSFQGGGRETQYFGPGTRLLVL.